The 9 T cell receptor beta chains in this list originate from one sample, sequenced in a study of blood T cell repertoires in COVID-19. Data came from immunoSEQ multiplex PCR; TCRdb stores just in-frame clones and leaves some out. This table has about 410,000 clones, 75% to 90% appearing once. Sequencing used peripheral blood. The receptors were sampled from a middle-aged woman with COVID-19, enrolled during active disease.

This chain connects TRBV18 to TRBJ1-4, with D unresolved. The CDR3 is 15 residues long. Looked up from germline, CDR1 is KGHSH and CDR2 is LQKENI. V was trimmed by 3 bases and J by 3 bases, leaving 11 bases between them. The CDR3 protein is CASSPYAGSNEKLFF. DNA for the CDR3: TGTGCCAGCTCACCGTACGCGGGGTCTAATGAAAAACTGTTTTTT.

The chain has TRBV5-6 and TRBJ2-1, with 8 bases lining up with TRBD1. V was pared by 3 bases and J by 2 bases, with 13 bases of the junction left unmatched. Germline V gene data show CDR1 as SGHDT and CDR2 as YYEEEE. This CDR3 is built from 18 residues. The CDR3 region is CASSSLHSRDRPYNEQFF. The CDR3 bases are TGTGCCAGCAGCTCCCTACATTCCCGGGACAGGCCCTACAATGAGCAGTTCTTC.

The rearrangement joins TRBV27 to TRBJ1-5; TRBD1 aligns across 7 bases. The CDR3 covers 15 residues. J gave up 7 bases and V 4 bases, and 10 bases lay outside the gene matches. Germline assignment: CDR1 MNHEY and CDR2 SMNVEV (reference sequence). CDR3: CASSYGRGIIQPQHF. CDR3 bases: TGTGCCAGCAGTTACGGCAGGGGGATAATCCAGCCCCAGCATTTT.

This clone appeared a few times. The chain carries TRBV4-1 and TRBJ2-7, with 8 nucleotides matching TRBD1. The CDR3 is made up of 14 amino acids. V dropped 2 bases and J dropped 5; count of bases not matched to a gene: 5. Germline V lookup: CDR1 MGHRA, CDR2 YSYEKL. The chain's CDR3 is CASSQRDRSDEQYF. The CDR3, as DNA: TGCGCCAGCAGCCAACGGGACAGGTCCGACGAGCAGTACTTC.

V gene TRBV2 combines with J gene TRBJ1-5, with D unclear. The CDR3 loop spans 14 amino acids. The V gene's germline CDR1 is SNHLY and CDR2 FYNNEI. Trimming left V 6 bases short and J 0 bases short, with 9 bases between. The CDR3 is CASSPRYSNQPQHF. CDR3 DNA sequence: TGTGCCAGCAGCCCCCGGTATAGCAATCAGCCCCAGCATTTT.

This rearrangement joins TRBV9 to TRBJ1-5; tentatively, D is TRBD1 (6 bases). Trimming removed 0 bases at V and 4 bases at J, with 8 bases between. CDR1 and CDR2 from the germline V gene are SGDLS and YYNGEE. This CDR3 region has 14 residues. CDR3: CASSVGTENQPQHF. In DNA, the CDR3 is TGTGCCAGCAGCGTAGGGACAGAAAATCAGCCCCAGCATTTT.

The chain recombines TRBV29-1 with TRBJ2-7, with 12 nucleotides matching TRBD1. Germline CDR1 is SQVTM and CDR2 is ANQGSEA. The length of the CDR3 is 17 residues. With 2 bases clipped from V and 5 bases from J, the junction kept 13 bases outside the gene matches. CDR3 residues: CSVEYARDRGPGHEQYF. CDR3 nucleotides: TGCAGCGTTGAATACGCTAGGGACAGGGGGCCAGGACACGAGCAGTACTTC.

As to this clone: Other DNA variants within this sample encode the same CDR3. This chain links TRBV7-9 with TRBJ1-1, with D possibly TRBD1 on 6 matching bases. Per the germline V gene, CDR1 is SEHNR and CDR2 is FQNEAQ (reference sequence). V lost 2 bases to trimming and J lost 4 bases, with 8 bases between them. The CDR3 consists of 13 residues. The CDR3 loop reads CASSLQGSTEAFF. CDR3 nucleotide sequence: TGTGCCAGCAGCTTACAGGGGAGCACTGAAGCTTTCTTT.

This chain links TRBV28 with TRBJ1-2, with 7 bases that match TRBD1. The J segment lost 0 bases and the V segment lost 3 bases, leaving 1 base of the junction unmatched. Germline assignment: CDR1 MDHEN and CDR2 SYDVKM. The CDR3 covers 14 residues. CDR3 sequence: CASSFRGANYGYTF. CDR3 coding DNA: TGTGCCAGCAGTTTCAGGGGGGCTAACTATGGCTACACCTTC.